This is a list of T cell receptor beta chains from one sample in a study of T cells in Graves' hyperthyroidism and ophthalmopathy. A single record per CDR3 protein comes from TCRdb applying MiXCR to the multiplex PCR reads. The sample has hundreds of thousands of distinct CDR3 sequences, 17% seen once. The sample was blood. The source is a woman younger than 30 with Graves' ophthalmopathy. Each CDR3 is given with its conserved first and last residue. Each record gives: J gene, V gene, D gene, clone size, CDR3 DNA, CDR3 protein. D genes are given only for firm matches. Clone size appears in some rows only: once, few, many, or a class for an expanded clone.

TRBJ2-7 TRBV29-1 TRBD1 few TGCAGCGTCTGGGACAGCTACGAGCAGTACTTC CSVWDSYEQYF
TRBJ2-3 TRBV30 - many TGTGCCTGGAGTCCAGCGGCCGGCACAGATACGCAGTATTTT CAWSPAAGTDTQYF
TRBJ1-1 TRBV19 - - TGTGCCAGTAACGACTTAAAAGGTCCCGCTGAAGCTTTCTTT CASNDLKGPAEAFF
TRBJ1-6 TRBV4-2 - few TGTGCCAGCAGCCAACCCGACCTCGATAATTCACCCCTCCACTTT CASSQPDLDNSPLHF
TRBJ2-7 TRBV5-1 TRBD2 many TGCGCCAGCAGCGGGGGACTAGCGGGATACCTCTCCTACGAGCAGTACTTC CASSGGLAGYLSYEQYF
TRBJ2-1 TRBV19 - - TGTTCTTCTGGAAGAGCTAGTAATTATGAGCAGTTCTTC CSSGRASNYEQFF
TRBJ2-1 TRBV7-2 - many TGTGCCAGCAGCAGGTCCGGCAATGAGCAGTTCTTC CASSRSGNEQFF
TRBJ2-1 TRBV7-9 TRBD1 many TGTGCCAGCAGCTTAGATGGCGACAGGGGAGTGAACTCCTACAATGAGCAGTTCTTC CASSLDGDRGVNSYNEQFF
TRBJ2-3 TRBV4-2 TRBD2 - TGTGCCAGCAGCCAAGAAGGACTAGCGGGCACAGATACGCAGTATTTT CASSQEGLAGTDTQYF
TRBJ1-1 TRBV30 TRBD1 many TGTGCCTGCACAGGGGATAAGGTCACTGAAGCTTTCTTT CACTGDKVTEAFF
TRBJ2-1 TRBV20-1 TRBD2 - TGCAGTGCAACCGGGAGCGGGAGAAGTAATGAGCAGTTCTTC CSATGSGRSNEQFF
TRBJ2-1 TRBV6-2/TRBV6-3 - many TGTGCCAGCAGTTCCCATTTAAGGAGCGATGAGCAGTTCTTC CASSSHLRSDEQFF
TRBJ1-2 TRBV28 - - TGTGCCAGCAGGCAGGGGCCGGGCGACTATGGCTACACCTTC CASRQGPGDYGYTF
TRBJ1-1 TRBV19 TRBD1 many TGTGCCAGTATAGGCCGGACAGGGTGGAGTCGGGACACTGAAGCTTTCTTT CASIGRTGWSRDTEAFF
TRBJ1-1 TRBV6-2/TRBV6-3 - many TGTGCCAGCAGTTACGCGCCGAGGCCGAACACTGAAGCTTTCTTT CASSYAPRPNTEAFF
TRBJ2-3 TRBV20-1 - many TGCAGTGCTAGTATGCCAGGCACAGATACGCAGTATTTT CSASMPGTDTQYF
TRBJ1-2 TRBV9 - few TGTGCCAGCAGCGTAGAGGCAGGATCCTATGGCTACACCTTC CASSVEAGSYGYTF
TRBJ2-2 TRBV28 TRBD2 many TGTGCCAGCATTGCTAGCGGGGGGGACCGCACCGGGGAGCTGTTTTTT CASIASGGDRTGELFF
TRBJ2-1 TRBV6-1 TRBD1 many TGTGCCAGCAGTGAAAGTCGGGACAGGGAGCGAGAGCAGTTCTTC CASSESRDREREQFF
TRBJ1-6 TRBV19 - - TGTGCCAGTAGTATTGGCAGGGCTGGATCACCCCTCCACTTT CASSIGRAGSPLHF
TRBJ2-3 TRBV6-1 TRBD1 few TGTGCCAGCAGTGACGGACAGGGGCACACAGATACGCAGTATTTT CASSDGQGHTDTQYF
TRBJ2-2 TRBV12-3/TRBV12-4 - many TGTGCCAGCAGTTCCGGGGCACGCACCGGGGAGCTGTTTTTT CASSSGARTGELFF
TRBJ1-6 TRBV28 - many TGTGCCAGCAGTTTACGCGGAGCGTATAATTCACCCCTCCACTTT CASSLRGAYNSPLHF
TRBJ2-1 TRBV19 - - TGTGCCAGTAGTATATACGGGGGCCTCTCCTACAATGAGCAGTTCTTC CASSIYGGLSYNEQFF
TRBJ2-5 TRBV6-1 - few TGTGCCAGCAGTGAAGCTGAACAGGGGCCGTCCCTAGCGGAGACCCAGTACTTC CASSEAEQGPSLAETQYF
TRBJ2-2 TRBV4-1 - few TGCGCCAGCAGCCATCCAAACGGCGGGGAGCTGTTTTTT CASSHPNGGELFF
TRBJ2-3 TRBV28 - many TGTGCCAGCAGTTGGAGGGTGGAGGATACGCAGTATTTT CASSWRVEDTQYF
TRBJ1-5 TRBV12-3/TRBV12-4 TRBD1 - TGTGCCAGCAACTTACAGGGGGGAGGCCAGCCCCAGCATTTT CASNLQGGGQPQHF
TRBJ1-5 TRBV19 TRBD1 few TGTGCCAGTAGGGGGGACAGGAATAATCAGCCCCAGCATTTT CASRGDRNNQPQHF
TRBJ2-1 TRBV6-2/TRBV6-3 TRBD2 many TGTGCCAGCAGTGGGACTAGCGGCAATGAGCAGTTCTTC CASSGTSGNEQFF
TRBJ2-5 TRBV7-3 TRBD2 - TGTGCCAGCAGCCCCCTCGGGGGTGGACTAGCGGGAGAGGGACCGGAGACCCAGTACTTC CASSPLGGGLAGEGPETQYF
TRBJ2-2 TRBV2 - many TGTGCCAGCAGACGGGGAAGGGGGACCGGGGAGCTGTTTTTT CASRRGRGTGELFF
TRBJ1-1 TRBV6-1 TRBD1 - TGTGCCAGCAGTGTGTTTGGACAGGGGGGGAACACTGAAGCTTTCTTT CASSVFGQGGNTEAFF
TRBJ2-1 TRBV12-3/TRBV12-4 TRBD2 few TGTGCCAGCAGTCGCTCCGGGACTAGTAACAATGAGCAGTTCTTC CASSRSGTSNNEQFF
TRBJ1-1 TRBV6-2/TRBV6-3 - many TGTGCCAGCAGTGCCTCCTCAGGGATCACTGAAGCTTTCTTT CASSASSGITEAFF
TRBJ2-2 TRBV7-3 TRBD2 - TGTGCCAGCAGCAGGGGACTAGCCGGGGAGCTGTTTTTT CASSRGLAGELFF
TRBJ1-3 TRBV28 - few TGTGCCATTACAAGAGGCTCTGGAAACACCATATATTTT CAITRGSGNTIYF
TRBJ1-4 TRBV5-1 TRBD1 - TGCGCCAGCAGTCGAAACAGGGGGCTTGGTGAAAAACTGTTTTTT CASSRNRGLGEKLFF
TRBJ2-7 TRBV7-9 TRBD1 - TGTGCCAGCCTAGACAGGGTCGAGCAGTACTTC CASLDRVEQYF
TRBJ2-7 TRBV24-1 - few TGTGCCACCAGTGATTCCTCAGCCTACGAGCAGTACTTC CATSDSSAYEQYF
TRBJ1-4 TRBV13 TRBD1 many TGTGCCAGCAGCTCGTCAGGGGGCGACGAAAAACTGTTTTTT CASSSSGGDEKLFF
TRBJ1-1 TRBV19 - few TGTGCCAGTAGTATAAGGGCCGATGAAGCTTTCTTT CASSIRADEAFF
TRBJ2-1 TRBV29-1 TRBD1 once TGCAGCGGGGCTGTGGGACAGGCAAACAATGAGCAGTTCTTC CSGAVGQANNEQFF
TRBJ1-2 TRBV7-9 TRBD1 - TGTGCCAGCAGCTTTGAGGACAGGGGCAGTATCTATGGCTACACCTTC CASSFEDRGSIYGYTF
TRBJ1-2 TRBV6-8 TRBD1 many TGTGCCAGCAGTTCTCGCCAAACCAGGCGACAGGGGGCTTTTGGCTACACCTTC CASSSRQTRRQGAFGYTF
TRBJ1-3 TRBV6-1 - few TGTGCCAGCAGGTCCGGGACCTCTGGAAACACCATATATTTT CASRSGTSGNTIYF
TRBJ1-5 TRBV2 TRBD1 many TGTGCCAGCAGTGACCCACTAAAAAGGGGGCTAGGGGATCAGCCCCAGCATTTT CASSDPLKRGLGDQPQHF
TRBJ2-7 TRBV7-6 - many TGTGCCAGCAGCGCTTCCGGGACACCTAAGCAGTACTTC CASSASGTPKQYF
TRBJ2-7 TRBV5-6 TRBD1 - TGTGCCAGCAGCTTGTATGACAGGGTGAACTACGAGCAGTACTTC CASSLYDRVNYEQYF
TRBJ1-2 TRBV2 - many TGTGCCAGCAGTGGGACGGATTCCTGTGGCTACACCTTC CASSGTDSCGYTF
TRBJ2-2 TRBV29-1 - - TGCAGCGTTGAGGATGTGGGGGGCCCATTAACGACGAACACCGGGGAGCTGTTTTTT CSVEDVGGPLTTNTGELFF
TRBJ2-5 TRBV3-1 TRBD2 many TGTGCCAGCAGCCTTGCTAGCGGGGGGGCAAAACAGACCCAGTACTTC CASSLASGGAKQTQYF
TRBJ1-1 TRBV12-5 - few TGTGCTAGTGGTTTGGTAATCGGGAGGGGAATGAACACTGAAGCTTTCTTT CASGLVIGRGMNTEAFF
TRBJ2-3 TRBV28 TRBD1 many TGTGCCAGCAGTTTTAGGGGGCTTCGTGCGGGTACGCAGTATTTT CASSFRGLRAGTQYF
TRBJ2-1 TRBV9 TRBD2 - TGTGCCAGCAGCGTCACCCCGAGCGGGAGGGCCAGTAATGAGCAGTTCTTC CASSVTPSGRASNEQFF
TRBJ2-3 TRBV13 - - TGTGCCAGCAGCGTAGGCGGAGGGCTGACAGATACGCAGTATTTT CASSVGGGLTDTQYF
TRBJ2-7 TRBV10-3 TRBD1 - TGTGCCATCCAGGGGGGGACAGGGCGTGAGCAGTACTTC CAIQGGTGREQYF
TRBJ1-3 TRBV29-1 TRBD1 few TGCAGCGTTCGGGACAGCCAGTTAAACACCATATATTTT CSVRDSQLNTIYF